The clone carrying this T cell receptor (beta chain) has only a few counts. Its antigen is still unknown. This sample is part of a study of T cells after yellow fever vaccination. Study-wide findings and caveats: Only a small proportion of the clonotypes turned up in both the CD4 and the CD8 compartments, likely arising from convergent recombination.

The CDR3 covers 15 residues. Germline V gene sequence: CDR1 LGHNA, CDR2 YSLEER. V shed 1 base and J shed 4 bases, with 11 bases lying between them. Production of TCR cDNA was by 5'RACE template switching, which also added a universal primer site and UMIs. One entry per CDR3 protein, called by TCRdb with MiXCR from the 5' RACE reads. The table records about 300,000 distinct CDR3 sequences, around 4.1% of them present only once. This clonotype originated in a man younger than 35 who received the YFV17D yellow fever vaccine. The gene calls are TRBV4-3 and TRBJ2-1, with D perhaps TRBD1 (5 bases). Sequenced here: PBMCs, sampled 5 days after the yellow fever booster vaccination. CDR3 in DNA: TGCGCCAGCAGCCAAGTTTGGCAGGGATACAATGAGCAGTTCTTC. Protein product: CASSQVWQGYNEQFF.